This TCR beta chain came from a study of blood T cells in healthy people across ages. PCR was performed a second time for about 7 to 12 cycles using a sample-barcoded 5' primer and a J-beta primer mix. TCRdb redid the calling of the 5' RACE reads with MiXCR, one entry per CDR3 protein. This sample has approximately 900,000 distinct CDR3 sequences; 25% to 30% occur once, and the top ten carry roughly 10%. Looked up from germline, CDR1 is SEHNR and CDR2 is FQNEAQ (reference sequence). The CDR3 is made up of 13 amino acids. V shed 7 bases and J shed 7 bases, with 16 bases lying between them. A few counts support this clonotype. These data also featured in a second study, about T cells of mothers and their children.

This chain connects TRBV7-9 to TRBJ1-2; D perhaps matches TRBD1 (5 bases). The receptor comes from a woman aged 40-49 years in good health. Sequenced: blood. In DNA, the CDR3 is TGTGCCAGCACCCGAGGGGACGTACCTGGCTACACCTTC. Translated: CASTRGDVPGYTF.